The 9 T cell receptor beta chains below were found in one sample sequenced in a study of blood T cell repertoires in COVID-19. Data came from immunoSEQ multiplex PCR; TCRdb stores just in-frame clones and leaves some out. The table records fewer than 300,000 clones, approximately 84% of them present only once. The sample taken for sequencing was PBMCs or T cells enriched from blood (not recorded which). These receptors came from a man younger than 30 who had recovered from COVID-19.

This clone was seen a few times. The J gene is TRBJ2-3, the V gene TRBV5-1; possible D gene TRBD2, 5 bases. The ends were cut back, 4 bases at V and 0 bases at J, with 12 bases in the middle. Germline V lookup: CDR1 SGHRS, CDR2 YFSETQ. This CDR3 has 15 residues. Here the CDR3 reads CASSRTQPSTDTQYF. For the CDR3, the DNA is TGCGCCAGCAGCCGGACTCAACCTAGCACAGATACGCAGTATTTT.

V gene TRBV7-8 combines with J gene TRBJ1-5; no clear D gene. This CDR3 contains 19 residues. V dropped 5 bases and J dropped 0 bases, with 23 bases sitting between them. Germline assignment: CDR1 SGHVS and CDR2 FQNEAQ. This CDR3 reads CASSQWGAVLPYSNQPQHF. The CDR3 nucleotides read TGTGCCAGCAGCCAATGGGGAGCAGTCTTACCCTATAGCAATCAGCCCCAGCATTTT.

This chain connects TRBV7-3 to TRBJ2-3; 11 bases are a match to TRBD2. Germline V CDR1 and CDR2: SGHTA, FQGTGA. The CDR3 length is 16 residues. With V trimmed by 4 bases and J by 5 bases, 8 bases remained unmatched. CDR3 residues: CASSSIAGGPIDTQYF. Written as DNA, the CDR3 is TGTGCCAGCAGCTCCATAGCGGGAGGGCCTATAGATACGCAGTATTTT.

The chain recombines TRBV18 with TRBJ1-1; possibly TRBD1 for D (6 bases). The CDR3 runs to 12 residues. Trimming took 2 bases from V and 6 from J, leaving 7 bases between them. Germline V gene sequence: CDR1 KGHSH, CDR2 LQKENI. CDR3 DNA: TGTGCCAGCTCACCAAGGGGGTCTGAAGCTTTCTTT. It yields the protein CASSPRGSEAFF.

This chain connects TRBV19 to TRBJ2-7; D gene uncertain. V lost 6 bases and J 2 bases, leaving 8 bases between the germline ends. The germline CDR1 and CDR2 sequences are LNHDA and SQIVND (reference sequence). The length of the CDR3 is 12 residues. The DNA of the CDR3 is TGTGCCAGTAGAGACACAACCTACGAGCAGTACTTC. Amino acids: CASRDTTYEQYF.

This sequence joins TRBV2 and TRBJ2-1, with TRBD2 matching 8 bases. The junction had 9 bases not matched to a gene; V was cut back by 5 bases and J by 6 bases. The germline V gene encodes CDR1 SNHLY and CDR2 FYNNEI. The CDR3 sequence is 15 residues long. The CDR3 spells CASSPGLVLGNEQFF. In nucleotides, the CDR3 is TGTGCCAGCAGTCCGGGACTAGTTCTTGGCAATGAGCAGTTCTTC.

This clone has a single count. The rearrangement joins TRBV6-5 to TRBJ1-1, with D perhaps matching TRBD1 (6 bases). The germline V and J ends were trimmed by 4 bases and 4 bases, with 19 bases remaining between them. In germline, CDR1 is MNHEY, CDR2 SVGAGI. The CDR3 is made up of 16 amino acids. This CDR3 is CASSSRNRVSGTEAFF. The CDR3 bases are TGTGCCAGCAGTTCCCGCAACAGGGTATCTGGCACTGAAGCTTTCTTT.

The chain's CDR3 is CATSRVGGGYTF. Written as DNA, the CDR3 is TGTGCCACCAGCAGAGTTGGGGGGGGCTACACCTTC. The chain uses TRBV15 and TRBJ1-2; D is perhaps TRBD1 (5 bases). Per germline, CDR1 LNHNV and CDR2 YYDKDF (reference sequence). Trimming took 1 base from V and 8 from J, leaving 8 bases between them. The CDR3 totals 12 residues.

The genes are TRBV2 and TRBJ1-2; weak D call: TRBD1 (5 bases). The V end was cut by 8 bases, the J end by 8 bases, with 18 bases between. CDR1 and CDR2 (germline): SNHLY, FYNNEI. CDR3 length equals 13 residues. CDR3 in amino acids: CASSLGASRGYTF. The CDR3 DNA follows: TGTGCCAGCTCGCTAGGGGCGTCGCGAGGCTACACCTTC.